This T cell receptor (beta chain) was recorded in a study of metastatic and nonmetastatic thyroid tumors. Until they underwent thyroid surgery, no patient had received any treatment. Germline assignment: CDR1 SNHLY and CDR2 FYNNEI. Trimming at V came to 6 bases and at J to 9 bases, leaving 4 bases not matched to a gene. CDR3 size: 14 residues. This clone is medium-sized by share. MiXCR reprocessed the PCR reads for TCRdb. The repertoire holds 7,500 to 8,000 clones, with around 30% as singletons. The source of this sequence is a male donor with papillary thyroid cancer or a benign thyroid nodule (not recorded which). Some clones in this sample may be carry-over from other donors' samples. The source material was tumor tissue. The chain recombines TRBV2 with TRBJ1-6; 11 nucleotides agree with TRBD1. CDR3 sequence reads: CASSTGTGGSPLHF. CDR3 DNA sequence: TGTGCCAGCAGCACCGGGACAGGGGGTTCACCCCTCCACTTT.